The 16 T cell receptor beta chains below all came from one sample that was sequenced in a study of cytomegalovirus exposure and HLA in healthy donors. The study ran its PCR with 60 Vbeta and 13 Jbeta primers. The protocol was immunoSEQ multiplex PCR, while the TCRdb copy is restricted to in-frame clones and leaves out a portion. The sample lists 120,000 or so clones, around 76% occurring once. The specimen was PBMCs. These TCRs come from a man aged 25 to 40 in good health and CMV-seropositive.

In DNA, the CDR3 is TGTGCCTGGAGTGTAAGGGTTCGGGGTGATGAGCAGTTCTTC. This sequence encodes CAWSVRVRGDEQFF. The chain links TRBV30 to TRBJ2-1; possible D gene TRBD2, 5 bases. This CDR3 has 14 residues. Between the trimmed V and J ends, which lost 0 bases and 8 bases, there was a span of 14 bases. CDR1 is GTSNPN and CDR2 is SVGIG in the germline V gene (reference sequence).

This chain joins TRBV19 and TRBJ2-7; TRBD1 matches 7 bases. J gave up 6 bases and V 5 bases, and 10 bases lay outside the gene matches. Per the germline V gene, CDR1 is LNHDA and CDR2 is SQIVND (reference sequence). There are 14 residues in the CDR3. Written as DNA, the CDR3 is TGTGCCAGTAGTCCAAGGGGGCACCTTCGCGAGCAGTACTTC. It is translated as CASSPRGHLREQYF. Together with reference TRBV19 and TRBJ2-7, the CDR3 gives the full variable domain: DGGITQSPKYLFRKEGQNVTLSCEQNLNHDAMYWYRQDPGQGLRLIYYSQIVNDFQKGDIAEGYSVSREKKESFPLTVTSAQKNPTAFYLCASSPRGHLREQYFGPGTRLTVT.

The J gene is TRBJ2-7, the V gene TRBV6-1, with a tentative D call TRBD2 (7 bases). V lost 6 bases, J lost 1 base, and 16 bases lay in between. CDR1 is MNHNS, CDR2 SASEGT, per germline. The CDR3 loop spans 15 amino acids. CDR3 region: CASSWGGTNSYEQYF. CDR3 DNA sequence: TGTGCCAGCAGCTGGGGGGGGACAAATTCCTACGAGCAGTACTTC.

The CDR3 nucleotides read TGTGCCACCAGCCTTATGACAGGGATGAACACTGAAGCTTTCTTT. Translated: CATSLMTGMNTEAFF. This sequence joins TRBV15 and TRBJ1-1, with TRBD1 matching 7 bases. This CDR3 region has 15 residues. V shed 5 bases and J 0 bases; nucleotides not matched to a gene: 6. Germline loops: CDR1 LNHNV, CDR2 YYDKDF (reference sequence).

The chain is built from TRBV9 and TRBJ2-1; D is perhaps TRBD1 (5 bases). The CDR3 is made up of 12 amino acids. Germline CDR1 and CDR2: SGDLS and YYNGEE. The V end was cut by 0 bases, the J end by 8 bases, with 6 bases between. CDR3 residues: CASSVVRDEQFF. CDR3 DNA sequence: TGTGCCAGCAGCGTAGTCAGGGATGAGCAGTTCTTC. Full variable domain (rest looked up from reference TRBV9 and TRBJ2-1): DSGVTQTPKHLITATGQRVTLRCSPRSGDLSVYWYQQSLDQGLQFLIQYYNGEERAKGNILERFSAQQFPDLHSELNLSSLELGDSALYFCASSVVRDEQFFGPGTRLTVL.

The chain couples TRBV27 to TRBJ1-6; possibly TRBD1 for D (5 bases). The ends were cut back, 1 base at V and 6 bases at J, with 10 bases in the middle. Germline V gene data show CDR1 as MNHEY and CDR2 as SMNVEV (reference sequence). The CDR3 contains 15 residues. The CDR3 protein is CASSLLRQFNSPLHF. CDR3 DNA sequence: TGTGCCAGCAGTTTATTGAGACAGTTTAATTCACCCCTCCACTTT.

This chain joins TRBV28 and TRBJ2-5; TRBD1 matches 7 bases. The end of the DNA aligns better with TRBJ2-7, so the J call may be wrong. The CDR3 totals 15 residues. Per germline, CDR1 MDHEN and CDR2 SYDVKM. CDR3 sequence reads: CASSLVPGTAYEQYF. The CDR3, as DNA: TGTGCCAGCAGTTTAGTCCCGGGGACAGCCTACGAGCAGTACTTC.

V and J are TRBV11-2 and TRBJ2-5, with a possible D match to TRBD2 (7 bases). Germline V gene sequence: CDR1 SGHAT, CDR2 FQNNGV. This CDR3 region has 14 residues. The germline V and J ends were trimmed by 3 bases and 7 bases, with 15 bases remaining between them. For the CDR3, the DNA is TGTGCCAGCAGCTTCGACTGGGGGGGCTTGACCCAGTACTTC. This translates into CASSFDWGGLTQYF.

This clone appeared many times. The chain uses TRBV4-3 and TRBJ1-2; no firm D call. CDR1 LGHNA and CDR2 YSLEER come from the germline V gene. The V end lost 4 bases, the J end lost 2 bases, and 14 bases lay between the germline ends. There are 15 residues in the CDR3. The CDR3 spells CASSLETNSNYGYTF. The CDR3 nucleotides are TGCGCCAGCAGCCTCGAAACGAACAGCAACTATGGCTACACCTTC.

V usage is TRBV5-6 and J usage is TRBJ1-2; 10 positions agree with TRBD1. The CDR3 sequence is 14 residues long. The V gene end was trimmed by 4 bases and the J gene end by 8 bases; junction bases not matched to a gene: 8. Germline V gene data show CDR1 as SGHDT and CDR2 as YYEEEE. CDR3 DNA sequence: TGTGCCAGCAGCCGAGGGACAGGGGCGGAAGGCTACACCTTC. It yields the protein CASSRGTGAEGYTF.

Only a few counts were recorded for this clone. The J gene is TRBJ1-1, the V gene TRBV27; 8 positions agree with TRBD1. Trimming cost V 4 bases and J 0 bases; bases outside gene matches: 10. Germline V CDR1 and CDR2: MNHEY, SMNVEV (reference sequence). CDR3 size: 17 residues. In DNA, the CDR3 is TGTGCCAGCAGTTCGATAAGGACAGGGAGCATGAACACTGAAGCTTTCTTT. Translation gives CASSSIRTGSMNTEAFF.

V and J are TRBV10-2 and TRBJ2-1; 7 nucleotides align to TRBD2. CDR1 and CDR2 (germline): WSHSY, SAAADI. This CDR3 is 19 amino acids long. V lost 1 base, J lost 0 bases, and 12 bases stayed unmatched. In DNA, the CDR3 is TGCGCCAGCAGTGAGTACCTTCCCCAAGCGGGGTCCTCCTACAATGAGCAGTTCTTC. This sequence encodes CASSEYLPQAGSSYNEQFF.

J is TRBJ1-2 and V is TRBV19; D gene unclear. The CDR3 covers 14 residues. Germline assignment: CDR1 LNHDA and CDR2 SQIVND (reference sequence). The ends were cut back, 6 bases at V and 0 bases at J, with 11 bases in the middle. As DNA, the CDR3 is TGTGCCAGTAGGATCAAGAGCCCTAACTATGGCTACACCTTC. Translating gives CASRIKSPNYGYTF.

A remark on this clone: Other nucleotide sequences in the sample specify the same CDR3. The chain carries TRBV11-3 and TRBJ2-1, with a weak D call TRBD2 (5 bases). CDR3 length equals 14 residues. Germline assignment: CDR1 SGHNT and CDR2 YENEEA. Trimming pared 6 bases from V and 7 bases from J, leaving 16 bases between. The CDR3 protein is CASSPAAKTNEQFF. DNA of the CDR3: TGTGCCAGCAGTCCAGCGGCCAAGACGAATGAGCAGTTCTTC. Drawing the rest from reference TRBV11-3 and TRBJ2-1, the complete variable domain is EAGVVQSPRYKIIEKKQPVAFWCNPISGHNTLYWYLQNLGQGPELLIRYENEEAVDDSQLPKDRFSAERLKGVDSTLKIQPAELGDSAVYLCASSPAAKTNEQFFGPGTRLTVL.

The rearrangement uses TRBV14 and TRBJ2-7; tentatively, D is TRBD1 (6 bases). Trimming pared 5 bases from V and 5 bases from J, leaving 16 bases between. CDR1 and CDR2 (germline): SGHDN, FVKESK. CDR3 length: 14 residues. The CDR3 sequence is CASSTYREENEQYF. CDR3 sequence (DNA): TGTGCCAGCAGCACTTACAGGGAAGAAAACGAGCAGTACTTC.

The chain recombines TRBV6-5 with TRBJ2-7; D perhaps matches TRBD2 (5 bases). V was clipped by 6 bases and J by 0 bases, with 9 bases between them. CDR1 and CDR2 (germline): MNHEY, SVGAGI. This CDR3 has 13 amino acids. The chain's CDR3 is CASSLTTSYEQYF. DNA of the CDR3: TGTGCCAGCAGCCTGACTACCTCCTACGAGCAGTACTTC.